The 12 T cell receptor beta chains below come from one sample, sequenced in a study of blood T cell dynamics during melanoma immunotherapy. Sequenced by immunoSEQ multiplex PCR; TCRdb stores in-frame clones only, minus some. This table has about 17,000 clones, 65% to 90% appearing once. Documented time point: pre-treatment baseline. The sample consisted of blood, taken from a patient treated with checkpoint blockade. Source of these receptors: a human donor with melanoma.

The CDR3 loop is CASSLGRSRNTIYF. The CDR3 bases are TGTGCCAGCAGCTTGGGCAGGTCCAGAAACACCATATATTTT. The gene calls are TRBV5-4 and TRBJ1-3; D remains ambiguous. The ends were cut back, 0 bases at V and 5 bases at J, with 9 bases in the middle. CDR1 is SGHNT, CDR2 YYREEE, per germline (reference sequence). CDR3 length equals 14 residues.

V and J are TRBV5-6 and TRBJ1-1, with TRBD1 as a possible D gene (5 bases). The germline V and J ends were trimmed by 0 bases and 1 base, with 10 bases remaining between them. Germline lookup yields CDR1 SGHDT and CDR2 YYEEEE. This CDR3 comprises 15 residues. CDR3 DNA sequence: TGTGCCAGCAGCTTGGCACTCGGGGGGAACACTGAAGCTTTCTTT. It specifies CASSLALGGNTEAFF.

This clone has just one count. CDR3 sequence reads: CSARDRGSRSSYNSPLHF. CDR3 nucleotides: TGCAGCGCAAGGGACAGGGGGTCTCGAAGCTCCTATAATTCACCCCTCCACTTT. The chain joins TRBV29-1 to TRBJ1-6; 11 positions agree with TRBD1. This CDR3 has 18 amino acids. CDR1 is SQVTM and CDR2 is ANQGSEA in the germline V gene. V shed 7 bases, J shed 0 bases, and the junction held 11 bases outside the gene matches.

J is TRBJ2-1 and V is TRBV6-5, with a weak D call TRBD2 (6 bases). Germline CDR1 reads MNHEY; CDR2 reads SVGAGI. The V end lost 0 bases, the J end lost 10 bases, and 19 bases lay between the germline ends. This CDR3 spans 16 amino acids. This CDR3 is CASSYSWGDPLGEQFF. CDR3 bases: TGTGCCAGCAGTTACTCGTGGGGGGATCCGCTAGGAGAGCAGTTCTTC.

The CDR3 protein is CASSYRTGSYTF. In DNA form, the CDR3 reads TGTGCCAGCAGTTACCGGACGGGAAGCTACACCTTC. The V call is TRBV6-5, the J call TRBJ1-2; D gene ambiguous. Germline values: CDR1 MNHEY, CDR2 SVGAGI. With 2 bases removed from V and 9 bases from J, the gap between germline ends came to 10 bases. The CDR3 has 12 residues.

The genes are TRBV5-1 and TRBJ1-1; D unclear. The V gene's germline CDR1 is SGHRS and CDR2 YFSETQ. The CDR3 is made up of 13 amino acids. Trimming cost V 3 bases and J 10 bases, with 16 bases left between them. The CDR3 nucleotides read TGCGCCAGCAGCTCCTCCTCCGAGCGGCCAGCTTTCTTT. It translates to CASSSSSERPAFF. Supplemented by reference TRBV5-1 and TRBJ1-1, the full variable domain reads KAGVTQTPRYLIKTRGQQVTLSCSPISGHRSVSWYQQTPGQGLQFLFEYFSETQRNKGNFPGRFSGRQFSNSRSEMNVSTLELGDSALYLCASSSSSERPAFFGQGTRLTVV.

The rearrangement links TRBV5-1 to TRBJ1-4; D perhaps matches TRBD1 (6 bases). Trimming took off 5 bases at V and 3 bases at J, with 11 bases between the two ends. Germline CDR1 SGHRS, CDR2 YFSETQ. This CDR3 is 14 amino acids long. DNA for the CDR3: TGCGCCAGCAGTCGGCGGACAGCTAATGAAAAACTGTTTTTT. Its translation is CASSRRTANEKLFF.

The rearrangement links TRBV9 to TRBJ2-1; 7 nucleotides agree with TRBD2. The V gene's germline CDR1 is SGDLS and CDR2 YYNGEE. The J segment lost 8 bases and the V segment lost 10 bases, leaving 15 bases of the junction unmatched. This CDR3 has 14 amino acids. CDR3 nucleotides: TGTGCCGGGAGCCTCGTGGGGGGAGGGGATGAGCAGTTCTTC. This encodes CAGSLVGGGDEQFF.

This rearrangement joins TRBV7-3 to TRBJ2-1, with 14 nucleotides matching TRBD2. J was trimmed by 7 bases and V by 4 bases; bases with no gene match: 9. The CDR3 is made up of 17 amino acids. The germline gives CDR1 SGHTA, CDR2 FQGTGA. The CDR3 region is CASSSLGGLAGGNEQFF. The DNA of the CDR3 is TGTGCCAGCAGCTCCCTTGGCGGACTAGCGGGGGGAAATGAGCAGTTCTTC.

There are a few counts of this clone. The gene calls are TRBV4-3 and TRBJ1-5; no clear D gene. This CDR3 is 15 amino acids long. Germline CDR1 reads LGHNA; CDR2 reads YSLEER. With 0 bases removed from V and 7 bases from J, the gap between germline ends came to 13 bases. The CDR3 DNA reads as TGCGCCAGCAGCCAAGATCGGAACCCGGAGCAGCCCCAGCATTTT. Translated: CASSQDRNPEQPQHF.

This chain connects TRBV25-1 to TRBJ1-2, with D possibly being TRBD1 (5 bases). With 10 bases removed from V and 3 bases from J, the gap between germline ends came to 21 bases. Germline V CDR1 and CDR2: MGHDK, SYGVNS. This CDR3 has 15 residues. The CDR3 nucleotides are TGTGCCACCCAGGGATCTTGGGGCGGTTACTATGGCTACACCTTC. Translation gives CATQGSWGGYYGYTF.

V is TRBV29-1 and J is TRBJ2-3; 7 nucleotides match TRBD1. Germline V gene sequence: CDR1 SQVTM, CDR2 ANQGSEA. Trimming took 4 bases from V and 4 from J; bases not matched to a gene: 2. The CDR3 contains 12 residues. The CDR3 nucleotides read TGCAGCGTTGCAAGGGGGCCAGATACGCAGTATTTT. Residues: CSVARGPDTQYF.